The 15 T cell receptor beta chains below all came from one sample that was sequenced in a study of CD4 T cells in relation to SARS-CoV-2 and coronaviruses. Unexposed donor CD4+ T cells date from 2011-2018, before the COVID-19 pandemic. CD4+ T cells were isolated from the cells after more than nine days of culture. TCRdb's copy holds only in-frame clones and misses some; the assay was immunoSEQ multiplex PCR. The sample lists tens of thousands of clones, about 70% occurring once. No cognate antigen is known for these TCRs. The source material was CD4+ T cells from PBMCs, cultured in vitro. These TCRs come from a human donor in good health.

The chain couples TRBV12-3 or TRBV12-4 to TRBJ1-2, with 7 bases matching TRBD1. This CDR3 has 13 residues. The V gene end was trimmed by 6 bases and the J gene end by 4 bases; junction bases not matched to a gene: 5. CDR3 sequence reads: CASRTGNGYGYTF. CDR3 sequence (DNA): TGTGCCAGCAGGACAGGGAACGGCTATGGCTACACCTTC.

This chain joins TRBV4-3 and TRBJ2-5, with 8 bases matching TRBD2. Germline CDR1 and CDR2: LGHNA and YSLEER. Trimming cost V 0 bases and J 6 bases; bases outside gene matches: 12. CDR3 size: 17 residues. The CDR3: CASSQDSGSGTLKTQYF. CDR3 DNA sequence: TGCGCCAGCAGCCAAGATTCGGGTAGCGGGACATTGAAGACCCAGTACTTC.

V gene TRBV11-3 combines with J gene TRBJ2-3; possibly TRBD1 or TRBD2 for D (5 bases each). The CDR3 is made up of 14 amino acids. Trimming stripped 1 base from V and 5 bases from J, with 10 bases between. Germline V CDR1 and CDR2: SGHNT, YENEEA. Here the CDR3 reads CASSLGRDGDTQYF. As DNA, the CDR3 is TGTGCCAGCAGCTTAGGACGGGACGGAGATACGCAGTATTTT. Looking up the rest from reference TRBV11-3 and TRBJ2-3 gives the full variable domain: EAGVVQSPRYKIIEKKQPVAFWCNPISGHNTLYWYLQNLGQGPELLIRYENEEAVDDSQLPKDRFSAERLKGVDSTLKIQPAELGDSAVYLCASSLGRDGDTQYFGPGTRLTVL.

The J gene is TRBJ1-2, the V gene TRBV19; D is ambiguous. Trimming shortened V by 3 bases and J by 2 bases, and 16 bases separated the two germline ends. Germline values: CDR1 LNHDA, CDR2 SQIVND (reference sequence). The length of the CDR3 is 16 residues. Here the CDR3 reads CASSIPQQELNYGYTF. The CDR3 region has the DNA TGTGCCAGTAGTATTCCCCAGCAGGAGCTCAACTATGGCTACACCTTC. The full variable domain, rest sourced from reference TRBV19 and TRBJ1-2, is DGGITQSPKYLFRKEGQNVTLSCEQNLNHDAMYWYRQDPGQGLRLIYYSQIVNDFQKGDIAEGYSVSREKKESFPLTVTSAQKNPTAFYLCASSIPQQELNYGYTFGSGTRLTVV.

The V call is TRBV7-9, the J call TRBJ2-7, with a tentative D call TRBD1 (6 bases). There are 14 residues in the CDR3. V gave up 1 base and J gave up 3 bases, with 10 bases separating them. The germline V gene has CDR1 SEHNR and CDR2 FQNEAQ (reference sequence). The CDR3 region is CASSLGDNIYEQYF. The CDR3, as DNA: TGTGCCAGCAGCTTAGGGGACAACATCTACGAGCAGTACTTC.

This rearrangement joins TRBV5-4 to TRBJ2-7; possible D gene TRBD1, 6 bases. Trimming removed 2 bases at V and 0 bases at J, with 9 bases between. Germline CDR1 SGHNT, CDR2 YYREEE (reference sequence). This CDR3 contains 14 residues. CDR3 DNA: TGTGCCAGCAGCTTTGACAGGTACTCCTACGAGCAGTACTTC. This codes for CASSFDRYSYEQYF.

This clone was seen a handful of times. The V gene is TRBV5-4, the J gene TRBJ2-1; TRBD2 might be the D (5 bases). With 0 bases removed from V and 7 bases from J, the gap between germline ends came to 11 bases. The CDR3 contains 14 residues. Per germline, CDR1 SGHNT and CDR2 YYREEE (reference sequence). The DNA of the CDR3 is TGTGCCAGCAGCTTGGGTGGGAGTGGGAATGAGCAGTTCTTC. Amino acid sequence: CASSLGGSGNEQFF.

This chain connects TRBV19 to TRBJ1-5; possible D gene TRBD1, 5 bases. The CDR3 has 14 amino acids. Trimming cost V 10 bases and J 2 bases, with 15 bases left between them. Germline V gene sequence: CDR1 LNHDA, CDR2 SQIVND (reference sequence). The CDR3 sequence: CATGFQGGNQPQHF. The CDR3 bases are TGTGCCACAGGATTTCAGGGTGGCAATCAGCCCCAGCATTTT.

This rearrangement joins TRBV7-2 to TRBJ2-2; 7 nucleotides match TRBD1. Trimming cost V 5 bases and J 8 bases; bases outside gene matches: 5. CDR3 size: 13 residues. The germline V gene encodes CDR1 SGHTA and CDR2 FQGNSA. CDR3 DNA sequence: TGTGCCAGCAGCCCCCAGACAGGGGGGGAGCTGTTTTTT. Translated, it gives CASSPQTGGELFF.

In this sample, this clone turned up a few times. The V and J genes are TRBV14 and TRBJ1-2; D is uncertain. Trimming cost V 3 bases and J 3 bases, with 11 bases left between them. The CDR3 is 14 amino acids. Germline V lookup: CDR1 SGHDN, CDR2 FVKESK. CDR3 DNA: TGTGCCAGCAGCCACCTTCGACGGGACTATGGCTACACCTTC. Protein product: CASSHLRRDYGYTF.

The chain employs TRBV4-1 and TRBJ2-1; no definite D call. This CDR3 is built from 14 residues. The germline gives CDR1 MGHRA, CDR2 YSYEKL. The V gene lost 1 base and the J gene lost 8 bases, with 12 bases spanning the gap. DNA for the CDR3: TGCGCCAGCAGCCAAGCCGGTGCCCGGCATGAGCAGTTCTTC. This gives the protein CASSQAGARHEQFF.

The chain joins TRBV9 to TRBJ1-2; D gene uncertain. The CDR3 is 13 residues long. V was cut by 3 bases and J by 6 bases, with 12 bases left in between. Germline V gene data show CDR1 as SGDLS and CDR2 as YYNGEE. DNA of the CDR3: TGTGCCAGCAGCGAGGATGGGCGCCATGGCTACACCTTC. Translated: CASSEDGRHGYTF.

This clone showed up just a few times. The chain joins TRBV19 to TRBJ2-7, with TRBD2 as a possible D gene (5 bases). Trimming shortened V by 6 bases and J by 4 bases, and 16 bases separated the two germline ends. CDR1 LNHDA and CDR2 SQIVND come from the germline V gene (reference sequence). The CDR3 is 14 residues long. This chain's CDR3 is CASSWPGNRYEQYF. CDR3 DNA sequence: TGTGCCAGTAGCTGGCCGGGAAACCGTTACGAGCAGTACTTC.

The J gene is TRBJ2-5, the V gene TRBV9; 7 nucleotides align to TRBD2. J gave up 2 bases and V 7 bases, and 8 bases lay outside the gene matches. The length of the CDR3 is 14 residues. Germline assignment: CDR1 SGDLS and CDR2 YYNGEE. The CDR3 DNA is TGTGCCAGCGGTTCAGCGGGGCGTCAAGAGACCCAGTACTTC. Translating gives CASGSAGRQETQYF.

The V call is TRBV12-3 or TRBV12-4, the J call TRBJ1-2; no reliable D call. The CDR3 spans 12 residues. Trimming left V 1 base short and J 9 bases short, with 9 bases between. The CDR3 sequence is CASSLEGWSYTF. In DNA form, the CDR3 reads TGTGCCAGCAGTTTAGAGGGTTGGAGCTACACCTTC.